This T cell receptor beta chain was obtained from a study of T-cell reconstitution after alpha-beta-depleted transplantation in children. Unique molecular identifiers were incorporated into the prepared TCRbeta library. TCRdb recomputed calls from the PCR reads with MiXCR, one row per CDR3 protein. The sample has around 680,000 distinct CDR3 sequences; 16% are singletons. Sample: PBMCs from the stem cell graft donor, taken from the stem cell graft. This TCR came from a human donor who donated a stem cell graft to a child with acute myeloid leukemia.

CDR3: CASSPRGLENTIYF. The CDR3 DNA follows: TGTGCCAGCAGCCCCAGGGGGCTTGAAAACACCATATATTTT. This sequence joins TRBV7-8 and TRBJ1-3; 8 nucleotides agree with TRBD1. The CDR3 length is 14 residues. V trimming: 5 bases; J trimming: 6 bases; junction bases outside the gene matches: 6. Germline V lookup: CDR1 SGHVS, CDR2 FQNEAQ.